A single sample gave rise to the 2 T cell receptor beta chains below, sequenced in a study of T cells in localized non-small cell lung cancer. Libraries were prepared by immunoSEQ multiplex PCR; TCRdb keeps only in-frame clonotypes and omits some of them. The sample records approximately 40,000 clones, about 86% being singletons. Specimen: peripheral blood, collected before any cancer treatment. The receptors were gathered from a man between 40 and 75 years old with stage I lung adenocarcinoma.

This clone was seen just once. The rearrangement links TRBV28 to TRBJ1-4; TRBD1 might be the D (5 bases). V lost 3 bases to trimming and J lost 8 bases, with 10 bases between them. Germline-derived CDR1 and CDR2 are MDHEN and SYDVKM. The CDR3 spans 13 residues. CDR3 nucleotide sequence: TGTGCCAGCAGTTTGGGGTACAGGGAAAAACTGTTTTTT. Translation: CASSLGYREKLFF.

The chain links TRBV4-1 to TRBJ2-1, with TRBD2 matching over 13 bases. The J segment lost 8 bases and the V segment lost 5 bases, leaving 6 bases of the junction unmatched. Germline V gene sequence: CDR1 MGHRA, CDR2 YSYEKL. The CDR3 runs to 15 residues. This chain's CDR3 is CASSWTSGSGYEQFF. CDR3 sequence (DNA): TGCGCCAGCAGCTGGACTAGCGGGAGTGGGTATGAGCAGTTCTTC.